This is a list of T cell receptor beta chains from one sample in a study of post-analysis software for immune sequencing data. TCRdb analysed the PCR reads with MiXCR anew, one entry per CDR3 protein. Of some 690,000 distinct CDR3 sequences detected, approximately 30% appear once; the ten largest clones hold around 0.55%. Input material: blood. The receptors originated from a girl between 5 and 17 years old with multiple sclerosis. Each CDR3 is given with its conserved first and last residue. Fields, in order: V gene, CDR3 protein.

>TRBV10-2
CASSRASRYEQYF
>TRBV29-1
CSVNGGGMGEKLFF
>TRBV5-1
CASSVGKSGGNNEQFF
>TRBV12-3/TRBV12-4
CASSPYKVNGYTF
>TRBV20-1
CSARTARGGTDTQYF
>TRBV6-5
CASSYVPGNQTQHF
>TRBV27
CASSFKGTPWDEQFF
>TRBV9
CAGSVDWDREFSYEQYF
>TRBV6-5
CASSTPRYNEQFF
>TRBV20-1
CSARVVGLQQTQYF
>TRBV7-2
CASSFRDHFSLHF
>TRBV5-1
CASSLRQGWYEQYF
>TRBV7-9
CASSLPNGYTF
>TRBV12-5
CVSGLDRDTQYF
>TRBV5-1
CASSLSPGVEQYF